The 30 T cell receptor beta chains below all came from one sample that was sequenced in a study of T cells after posttransplantation cyclophosphamide. Libraries were prepared by immunoSEQ multiplex PCR; TCRdb keeps only in-frame clonotypes and omits some of them. The specimen has tens of thousands of clones, none found just once. The sequencing sample was made of PBMCs. The receptor set was obtained from a man in his forties or fifties in good health, CMV-negative, and a related stem cell transplant donor.

This clone was detected ten times or more. The chain couples TRBV5-1 to TRBJ1-1; possible D gene TRBD1, 5 bases. V was trimmed by 0 bases and J by 0 bases, leaving 12 bases between them. The CDR3 has 16 amino acids. Germline CDR1 and CDR2: SGHRS and YFSETQ. CDR3 amino acids: CASSLGGDSVNTEAFF. The CDR3 DNA reads as TGCGCCAGCAGCTTGGGGGGGGATAGCGTGAACACTGAAGCTTTCTTT.

The chain combines TRBV11-3 with TRBJ1-2; D unclear. The CDR3 totals 14 residues. Germline CDR1 SGHNT, CDR2 YENEEA. V was pared by 0 bases and J by 3 bases, with 8 bases between. This CDR3 is CASSLDSDYYGYTF. Here the CDR3 DNA reads TGTGCCAGCAGCTTAGATTCCGACTACTATGGCTACACCTTC. The whole variable domain, remainder taken from reference TRBV11-3 and TRBJ1-2, is EAGVVQSPRYKIIEKKQPVAFWCNPISGHNTLYWYLQNLGQGPELLIRYENEEAVDDSQLPKDRFSAERLKGVDSTLKIQPAELGDSAVYLCASSLDSDYYGYTFGSGTRLTVV.

In this sample, this clone turned up many times. The chain has TRBV13 and TRBJ1-2; no clear D gene. The CDR3 is 15 residues long. Trimming pared 5 bases from V and 2 bases from J, leaving 15 bases between. Looked up from germline, CDR1 is PRHDT and CDR2 is FYEKMQ (reference sequence). CDR3 sequence: CASSPANSRNYGYTF. The CDR3, as DNA: TGTGCCAGCAGCCCAGCTAACAGCCGGAACTATGGCTACACCTTC.

This clone was detected many times. This chain uses TRBV6-1 with TRBJ2-1; no definite D call. Germline values: CDR1 MNHNS, CDR2 SASEGT. The CDR3 covers 14 residues. V was pared by 4 bases and J by 3 bases, with 10 bases between. CDR3 in amino acids: CASSVSASYNEQFF. The DNA of the CDR3 is TGTGCCAGCAGTGTAAGCGCGAGCTACAATGAGCAGTTCTTC.

This clone was observed many times. The rearrangement uses TRBV6-5 and TRBJ2-1; TRBD2 matches 13 bases. The germline V gene has CDR1 MNHEY and CDR2 SVGAGI. The ends lost 6 bases at V and 9 bases at J; junction bases unmatched: 8. CDR3 length equals 15 residues. CDR3 amino acids: CASRPTSGGATEQFF. CDR3 coding DNA: TGTGCCAGCAGGCCTACTAGCGGGGGGGCCACTGAGCAGTTCTTC.

In this sample, this clone turned up many times. This sequence joins TRBV18 and TRBJ1-4, with unresolved D. The V end lost 4 bases, the J end lost 0 bases, and 6 bases lay between the germline ends. The V gene's germline CDR1 is KGHSH and CDR2 LQKENI. There are 14 residues in the CDR3. Written as DNA, the CDR3 is TGTGCCAGCTCACGAGGCGCAACTAATGAAAAACTGTTTTTT. Protein: CASSRGATNEKLFF. The whole variable domain, filled in from reference TRBV18 and TRBJ1-4, reads NAGVMQNPRHLVRRRGQEARLRCSPMKGHSHVYWYRQLPEEGLKFMVYLQKENIIDESGMPKERFSAEFPKEGPSILRIQQVVRGDSAAYFCASSRGATNEKLFFGSGTQLSVL.

This clone was counted many times. This chain links TRBV2 with TRBJ1-1; D may be TRBD1 (5 bases). Trimming cost V 3 bases and J 1 base, with 15 bases left between them. CDR1 and CDR2 from the germline V gene are SNHLY and FYNNEI. The CDR3 consists of 16 residues. For the CDR3, the DNA is TGTGCCAGCAGTGATTCAAATCCTACAGGGAACACTGAAGCTTTCTTT. Translating it yields CASSDSNPTGNTEAFF.

This clone was seen repeatedly, ten times or more. The chain joins TRBV27 to TRBJ1-1; D not resolved. The germline V gene has CDR1 MNHEY and CDR2 SMNVEV (reference sequence). The V and J ends lost 6 bases and 4 bases respectively, with 9 bases between them. The CDR3 runs 12 residues. CDR3 protein: CASREAGTEAFF. The CDR3 DNA sequence: TGTGCCAGCAGGGAAGCAGGCACTGAAGCTTTCTTT.

This clone was detected many times. The CDR3 reads CASSILGGPETQYF. DNA of the CDR3: TGTGCCAGTAGTATCTTGGGAGGGCCGGAGACCCAGTACTTC. V is TRBV19 and J is TRBJ2-5; 7 nucleotides match TRBD2. The V gene's germline CDR1 is LNHDA and CDR2 SQIVND (reference sequence). Trimming took 3 bases from V and 5 from J; bases not matched to a gene: 6. The CDR3 contains 14 residues.

This chain connects TRBV7-2 to TRBJ1-5, with 7 bases identical to TRBD1. Germline CDR1 is SGHTA and CDR2 is FQGNSA. The CDR3 consists of 15 residues. V lost 5 bases to trimming and J lost 5 bases; unmatched junction nucleotides: 9. The CDR3 DNA reads TGTGCCAGCAGCCCGCTGGGGACAGCTGATCAGCCCCAGCATTTT. Translating it yields CASSPLGTADQPQHF.

This clone showed up just a few times. The chain employs TRBV7-2 and TRBJ2-7; TRBD2 agrees at 9 bases. The CDR3 is 15 amino acids. Germline CDR1 is SGHTA and CDR2 is FQGNSA. The J segment lost 0 bases and the V segment lost 5 bases, leaving 5 bases of the junction unmatched. CDR3 coding DNA: TGTGCCAGCAGCCCAAGCGGGAGGAGCTCCTACGAGCAGTACGTC. Protein product: CASSPSGRSSYEQYV.

This clone has a count of ten or more. The chain employs TRBV6-6 and TRBJ1-4; 9 bases are a match to TRBD1. Germline V gene data show CDR1 as MNHNY and CDR2 as SVGAGI (reference sequence). The junction had 6 bases not matched to a gene; V was cut back by 0 bases and J by 7 bases. The CDR3 is made up of 16 amino acids. The CDR3 protein is CASSYSRQGEGEKLFF. The DNA for the CDR3 is TGTGCCAGCAGTTACTCGAGACAGGGGGAGGGTGAAAAACTGTTTTTT.

The sample holds many counts of this clone. This sequence joins TRBV5-4 and TRBJ1-4, with TRBD1 matching 7 bases. V was clipped by 0 bases and J by 7 bases; unmatched bases: 6. CDR3 size: 15 residues. Germline V lookup: CDR1 SGHNT, CDR2 YYREEE (reference sequence). The CDR3 coding sequence is TGTGCCAGCAGCTTGGCCGCAGGGGGTGGTGAAAAACTGTTTTTT. Its protein product is CASSLAAGGGEKLFF.

At least ten counts were recorded for this clone. The rearrangement uses TRBV29-1 and TRBJ2-5; unclear D gene. The V gene's germline CDR1 is SQVTM and CDR2 ANQGSEA. The V end was cut by 3 bases, the J end by 1 base, with 6 bases between. The CDR3 sequence is 12 residues long. CDR3 amino acids: CSVDLFQETQYF. DNA for the CDR3: TGCAGCGTTGACCTGTTCCAAGAGACCCAGTACTTC.

This clone showed up many times. The chain links TRBV6-1 to TRBJ1-5, with TRBD1 identical over 7 bases. V shed 6 bases, J shed 0 bases, and the junction held 5 bases outside the gene matches. Germline V gives CDR1 MNHNS, CDR2 SASEGT. The CDR3 loop spans 15 amino acids. The CDR3 reads CASRTGPYSNQPQHF. As DNA, the CDR3 is TGTGCCAGCAGGACAGGGCCTTATAGCAATCAGCCCCAGCATTTT.

This clone was counted at least ten times. The rearrangement uses TRBV18 and TRBJ1-4; no clear D gene. The V gene lost 2 bases and the J gene lost 12 bases, with 19 bases spanning the gap. Per germline, CDR1 KGHSH and CDR2 LQKENI. The CDR3 spans 15 residues. CDR3 DNA: TGTGCCAGCTCACCAAGCGAGGGAGGGCCGTTACAACTGTTTTTT. It codes for CASSPSEGGPLQLFF.

This clone was seen a few times. This rearrangement joins TRBV2 to TRBJ1-2, with a tentative D call TRBD1 (6 bases). Germline V CDR1 and CDR2: SNHLY, FYNNEI. V was shortened by 4 bases and J by 6 bases, with 18 bases between the two germline ends. The CDR3 runs to 15 residues. CDR3 in amino acids: CASSAVGAGLDGYTF. The CDR3 DNA reads TGTGCCAGCAGTGCGGTGGGGGCAGGGCTCGATGGCTACACCTTC.

This clone was seen repeatedly, ten times or more. The chain carries TRBV4-3 and TRBJ1-1; the D is unclear. CDR1 is LGHNA, CDR2 YSLEER, per germline. The CDR3 is made up of 15 amino acids. The germline V and J ends were trimmed by 0 bases and 6 bases, with 14 bases remaining between them. CDR3 in amino acids: CASSQEIEQSPEAFF. DNA for the CDR3: TGCGCCAGCAGCCAAGAGATTGAACAGAGCCCTGAAGCTTTCTTT.

This clone was seen at least ten times. The rearrangement links TRBV6-4 to TRBJ1-1; 7 bases agree with TRBD1. CDR3 length: 15 residues. Germline CDR1 reads MRHNA; CDR2 reads SNTAGT. J lost 4 bases, V lost 2 bases, and 7 bases had no gene match. The CDR3, as DNA: TGTGCCAGCAGTGACGGGGGCAGGGGGAGCACTGAAGCTTTCTTT. Protein: CASSDGGRGSTEAFF.

Ten or more counts support this clone. The J gene is TRBJ2-7, the V gene TRBV2; 9 bases line up with TRBD2. Germline assignment: CDR1 SNHLY and CDR2 FYNNEI. J gave up 6 bases and V 7 bases, and 4 bases lay outside the gene matches. The CDR3 totals 12 residues. Written as DNA, the CDR3 is TGTGCCAGCACTAAACTAGCGGGCGAGCAGTACGTC. Residues: CASTKLAGEQYV.

This clone was detected many times. The chain couples TRBV7-7 to TRBJ2-1, with 9 bases matching TRBD2. The germline V gene has CDR1 SSHAT and CDR2 FNYEAQ (reference sequence). CDR3 length: 13 amino acids. With V trimmed by 5 bases and J by 11 bases, 7 bases remained unmatched. The CDR3: CASSPGGGAKQFF. Written as DNA, the CDR3 is TGTGCCAGCAGCCCAGGCGGGGGGGCCAAGCAGTTCTTC.

The table lists this clone with many counts. The J gene is TRBJ1-2, the V gene TRBV19; D may be TRBD1 (6 bases). The CDR3 totals 15 residues. With 3 bases removed from V and 4 bases from J, the gap between germline ends came to 15 bases. In germline, CDR1 is LNHDA, CDR2 SQIVND (reference sequence). The CDR3 spells CASSIPEQGFYGYTF. CDR3 sequence (DNA): TGTGCCAGTAGTATCCCCGAACAGGGCTTCTATGGCTACACCTTC.

There are many counts of this clone. This chain links TRBV18 with TRBJ1-3, with D unresolved. The germline CDR1 and CDR2 sequences are KGHSH and LQKENI. This CDR3 contains 13 residues. V was shortened by 5 bases and J by 0 bases, with 5 bases between the two germline ends. The CDR3 DNA is TGTGCCAGCTCAAGCGCCTCTGGAAACACCATATATTTT. The encoded protein is CASSSASGNTIYF.

This clone was observed many times. The chain combines TRBV6-1 with TRBJ1-1; D gene ambiguous. The CDR3 consists of 13 residues. The V end was cut by 6 bases, the J end by 2 bases, with 10 bases between. Looked up from germline, CDR1 is MNHNS and CDR2 is SASEGT. The CDR3 nucleotides are TGTGCCAGCAGAGAATGGGCTAACACTGAAGCTTTCTTT. It translates to CASREWANTEAFF.

The sample holds many counts of this clone. The V and J genes are TRBV7-3 and TRBJ2-2; D is unresolved. V lost 5 bases, J lost 5 bases, and 6 bases lay in between. Germline CDR1 reads SGHTA; CDR2 reads FQGTGA. This CDR3 has 12 residues. CDR3 residues: CASSQITGELFF. CDR3 DNA sequence: TGTGCCAGCAGCCAAATTACCGGGGAGCTGTTTTTT.

Ten or more counts support this clone. The rearrangement uses TRBV19 and TRBJ1-1, with TRBD1 identical over 9 bases. Germline V gene sequence: CDR1 LNHDA, CDR2 SQIVND (reference sequence). The V segment lost 5 bases and the J segment 3 bases; nucleotides outside the gene matches: 13. The CDR3 length is 17 residues. CDR3 DNA: TGTGCCAGTAGTCCCCGAGGTAGGTGGACAGGGGACACTGAAGCTTTCTTT. Amino acid sequence: CASSPRGRWTGDTEAFF.

In its sample, this clone was seen many times. V usage is TRBV7-9 and J usage is TRBJ1-1; the D gene is possibly TRBD1 (5 bases). Germline CDR1 SEHNR, CDR2 FQNEAQ (reference sequence). With 1 base removed from V and 4 bases from J, the gap between germline ends came to 7 bases. The CDR3 is made up of 13 amino acids. The CDR3, as DNA: TGTGCCAGCAGCTTAGATCAGGGCACTGAAGCTTTCTTT. Its translation: CASSLDQGTEAFF.

This clone turned up a few times. The chain carries TRBV29-1 and TRBJ2-7, with D maybe TRBD2 (5 bases). V was shortened by 5 bases and J by 0 bases, with 14 bases between the two germline ends. Germline loops: CDR1 SQVTM, CDR2 ANQGSEA. The CDR3 loop spans 14 amino acids. In nucleotides, the CDR3 is TGCAGCGTTCGCGAGGGATCCCTCTCCTACGAGCAGTACGTC. It translates to CSVREGSLSYEQYV.

This clone came up many times. The chain couples TRBV7-3 to TRBJ1-1; TRBD1 might be the D (5 bases). The germline V gene encodes CDR1 SGHTA and CDR2 FQGTGA. This CDR3 is built from 15 residues. Trimming left V 2 bases short and J 8 bases short, with 18 bases between. CDR3 sequence reads: CASSLGLILDREAFF. DNA of the CDR3: TGTGCCAGCAGCTTAGGTCTAATTTTAGACAGAGAAGCTTTCTTT.

This clone was counted many times. The J gene is TRBJ2-1, the V gene TRBV27; 7 nucleotides match TRBD2. Germline V gene data show CDR1 as MNHEY and CDR2 as SMNVEV (reference sequence). This CDR3 comprises 15 residues. The J segment lost 4 bases and the V segment lost 4 bases, leaving 7 bases of the junction unmatched. DNA of the CDR3: TGTGCCAGCAGTTCTAGCGGCGGGGGTTACAATGAGCAGTTCTTC. It translates to CASSSSGGGYNEQFF.